The 26 T cell receptor beta chains below come from one sample, sequenced in a study of OX40 agonist ivuxolimab in advanced cancers. Data came from immunoSEQ multiplex PCR; TCRdb stores just in-frame clones and leaves some out. The sample yields some 100,000 clones, about 85% seen once. This specimen consisted of CD4+ or CD8+ T cells sorted from blood, obtained in a trial of the OX40 agonist ivuxolimab. These receptors all come from an adult with an advanced solid tumor such as melanoma, head and neck, liver or kidney cancer.

CDR3 sequence: CASSLGATNEKLFF. The DNA for the CDR3 is TGTGCCAGCAGCTTAGGTGCAACTAATGAAAAACTGTTTTTT. The chain carries TRBV11-2 and TRBJ1-4; no clear D gene. The CDR3 is 14 amino acids. The V end lost 1 base, the J end lost 0 bases, and 3 bases lay between the germline ends. Germline V lookup: CDR1 SGHAT, CDR2 FQNNGV.

This clone showed up just once. The V and J genes are TRBV6-5 and TRBJ2-3; 8 bases map to TRBD2. V lost 5 bases, J lost 4 bases, and 2 bases stayed unmatched. Germline values: CDR1 MNHEY, CDR2 SVGAGI. CDR3 length: 13 residues. CDR3 DNA: TGTGCCAGCAGTGGACTAGCCGCAGATACGCAGTATTTT. Encoded protein: CASSGLAADTQYF.

The chain employs TRBV11-1 and TRBJ2-2; TRBD2 might be the D (6 bases). The V gene's germline CDR1 is SGHAT and CDR2 FQDESV (reference sequence). Trimming removed 3 bases from V and 2 bases from J, with 10 bases in between. This CDR3 contains 15 residues. Here the CDR3 reads CASSFGGINTGELFF. The CDR3 coding sequence is TGTGCCAGCAGCTTCGGGGGAATTAACACCGGGGAGCTGTTTTTT.

This sequence joins TRBV5-1 and TRBJ1-2; weak D call: TRBD1 (5 bases). This CDR3 has 15 amino acids. Per the germline V gene, CDR1 is SGHRS and CDR2 is YFSETQ. Between the trimmed V and J ends, which lost 7 bases and 0 bases, there was a span of 16 bases. Here the CDR3 DNA reads TGCGCCAGCCGACCCAGGGAAGTCACTAACTATGGCTACACCTTC. Protein: CASRPREVTNYGYTF.

Only a few counts were recorded for this clone. The chain has TRBV6-4 and TRBJ1-1; tentatively, D is TRBD1 (6 bases). The V gene lost 1 base and the J gene lost 3 bases, with 12 bases spanning the gap. The CDR3 is 15 residues long. Germline V gives CDR1 MRHNA, CDR2 SNTAGT. CDR3 coding DNA: TGTGCCAGCAGTGACTGCGGACAGCGTTACACTGAAGCTTTCTTT. It is translated as CASSDCGQRYTEAFF.

The chain combines TRBV2 with TRBJ1-2; D perhaps matches TRBD1 (5 bases). The CDR3 sequence is 15 residues long. V was clipped by 5 bases and J by 6 bases, with 19 bases between them. Germline V gene lookup returns CDR1 SNHLY and CDR2 FYNNEI. CDR3 protein: CASSTGGVGFDGYTF. As DNA, the CDR3 is TGTGCCAGCAGTACCGGGGGGGTAGGGTTCGATGGCTACACCTTC. The complete variable domain, with remaining parts taken from reference TRBV2 and TRBJ1-2, reads EPEVTQTPSHQVTQMGQEVILRCVPISNHLYFYWYRQILGQKVEFLVSFYNNEISEKSEIFDDQFSVERPDGSNFTLKIRSTKLEDSAMYFCASSTGGVGFDGYTFGSGTRLTVV.

This chain connects TRBV5-5 to TRBJ1-1; D gene unclear. There are 14 residues in the CDR3. Germline V gene lookup returns CDR1 SGHKS and CDR2 YYEKEE (reference sequence). Trimming left V 0 bases short and J 0 bases short, with 6 bases between. The CDR3 DNA sequence: TGTGCCAGCAGCTTGGAAGGGTTGAACACTGAAGCTTTCTTT. Its protein is CASSLEGLNTEAFF.

The rearrangement joins TRBV18 to TRBJ1-3, with D uncertain. In germline, CDR1 is KGHSH, CDR2 LQKENI. The CDR3 extends over 16 amino acids. V shed 1 base and J shed 3 bases, with 13 bases lying between them. The CDR3 spells CASSPQGSPGGNTIYF. The CDR3 nucleotides are TGTGCCAGCTCACCACAAGGGTCACCGGGTGGAAACACCATATATTTT.

V is TRBV5-1 and J is TRBJ1-2, with D perhaps TRBD1 (6 bases). Trimming stripped 0 bases from V and 1 base from J, with 10 bases between. CDR1 is SGHRS and CDR2 is YFSETQ in the germline V gene. The CDR3 has 15 residues. CDR3 sequence (DNA): TGCGCCAGCAGCTTGGAAGAGGGGGGTAACTATGGCTACACCTTC. Translation: CASSLEEGGNYGYTF.

The chain carries TRBV7-2 and TRBJ2-3; D perhaps matches TRBD1 (6 bases). This CDR3 spans 14 amino acids. Germline V lookup: CDR1 SGHTA, CDR2 FQGNSA. V shed 5 bases and J shed 2 bases, with 11 bases lying between them. DNA of the CDR3: TGTGCCAGCAGCCTCGGACAGAACACAGATACGCAGTATTTT. Translated: CASSLGQNTDTQYF.

This clone appeared a few times. V usage is TRBV28 and J usage is TRBJ1-1, with TRBD1 as a possible D gene (6 bases). V shed 6 bases and J shed 3 bases, with 20 bases lying between them. The CDR3 length is 16 residues. Germline values: CDR1 MDHEN, CDR2 SYDVKM. CDR3 protein: CASSGLGSKGDTEAFF. The CDR3 coding sequence is TGTGCCAGCAGCGGACTTGGTTCAAAGGGGGACACTGAAGCTTTCTTT.

Only one count was recorded for this clone. The J gene is TRBJ2-5, the V gene TRBV11-2; TRBD1 matches 10 bases. Trimming cost V 4 bases and J 1 base; bases outside gene matches: 15. The CDR3 is made up of 19 amino acids. Germline V CDR1 and CDR2: SGHAT, FQNNGV. CDR3 bases: TGTGCCAGCAGCTCCGGGTGGCTCCTCGGGACAGGGGTCCAAGAGACCCAGTACTTC. Translating gives CASSSGWLLGTGVQETQYF.

Only one count was recorded for this clone. The chain employs TRBV5-1 and TRBJ2-5; D unresolved. The V gene's germline CDR1 is SGHRS and CDR2 YFSETQ. V was shortened by 0 bases and J by 2 bases, with 8 bases between the two germline ends. The CDR3 contains 14 residues. The CDR3 nucleotides read TGCGCCAGCAGCTTGGAGGCGTCACAAGAGACCCAGTACTTC. Translation: CASSLEASQETQYF.

Only one count was recorded for this clone. The V and J genes are TRBV10-3 and TRBJ1-2; no clear D. The germline V and J ends were trimmed by 3 bases and 0 bases, with 8 bases remaining between them. The CDR3 totals 14 residues. Per the germline V gene, CDR1 is ENHRY and CDR2 is SYGVKD. The CDR3 loop is CAISDNESNYGYTF. The CDR3 region has the DNA TGTGCCATCAGTGATAATGAATCTAACTATGGCTACACCTTC.

This clone was seen more than once but under ten times. The chain carries TRBV5-5 and TRBJ1-2, with TRBD1 matching 7 bases. Germline lookup yields CDR1 SGHKS and CDR2 YYEKEE (reference sequence). The trim removed 2 bases at V and 4 bases at J, leaving 8 bases unmatched. The CDR3 runs 15 residues. The DNA of the CDR3 is TGTGCCAGCAGCTTCCCAGGGGGAGGCAGCTATGGCTACACCTTC. Encoded protein: CASSFPGGGSYGYTF.

The rearrangement links TRBV4-1 to TRBJ1-5; D is ambiguous. The CDR3 is 18 residues long. The germline CDR1 and CDR2 sequences are MGHRA and YSYEKL. Trimming removed 0 bases from V and 2 bases from J, with 17 bases in between. This chain's CDR3 is CASSQDRFILAGNQPQHF. The CDR3 DNA sequence: TGCGCCAGCAGCCAAGATAGGTTTATCTTGGCAGGCAATCAGCCCCAGCATTTT.

This clone was detected a few times. V gene TRBV30 combines with J gene TRBJ2-3; D not resolved. Trimming pared 4 bases from V and 4 bases from J, leaving 9 bases between. The CDR3 extends over 12 amino acids. Germline-derived CDR1 and CDR2 are GTSNPN and SVGIG (reference sequence). The CDR3, as DNA: TGTGCCTGGAACCTCACACCAGATACGCAGTATTTT. It encodes CAWNLTPDTQYF.

CDR3 sequence (DNA): TGTGCCAGCAGGCCCCCCCCAGGGAGCAAAAACATTCAGTACTTC. This encodes CASRPPPGSKNIQYF. The chain employs TRBV6-5 and TRBJ2-4; D may match TRBD1 or TRBD2 (5 bases each). The V gene lost 6 bases and the J gene lost 3 bases, with 15 bases spanning the gap. The CDR3 contains 15 residues. In germline, CDR1 is MNHEY, CDR2 SVGAGI.

This clone was seen more than once but under ten times. The genes are TRBV7-3 and TRBJ2-2; D gene ambiguous. Trimming pared 2 bases from V and 6 bases from J, leaving 10 bases between. Looked up from germline, CDR1 is SGHTA and CDR2 is FQGTGA. The CDR3 covers 14 residues. The CDR3 is CASSLSLGPGELFF. DNA for the CDR3: TGTGCCAGCAGCTTATCCCTCGGCCCCGGGGAGCTGTTTTTT.

The chain employs TRBV2 and TRBJ1-4; 8 nucleotides match TRBD1. V was clipped by 2 bases and J by 8 bases; unmatched bases: 10. This CDR3 comprises 16 residues. The germline gives CDR1 SNHLY, CDR2 FYNNEI. The CDR3 nucleotides are TGTGCCAGCAGTGAAATGTCGCTTGGGACAGGCGAAAAACTGTTTTTT. This codes for CASSEMSLGTGEKLFF.

This clone was observed once. J is TRBJ2-7 and V is TRBV10-3, with TRBD1 matching 7 bases. The length of the CDR3 is 17 residues. Per germline, CDR1 ENHRY and CDR2 SYGVKD. With V trimmed by 0 bases and J by 0 bases, 8 bases remained unmatched. CDR3 sequence: CAISESISDRLSYEQYF. The CDR3 region has the DNA TGTGCCATCAGTGAGTCGATATCGGACAGGCTCTCCTACGAGCAGTACTTC.

This chain connects TRBV19 to TRBJ1-1, with D maybe TRBD1 (6 bases). The CDR3 covers 16 residues. Between the trimmed V and J ends, which lost 4 bases and 0 bases, there was a span of 15 bases. Germline V gene sequence: CDR1 LNHDA, CDR2 SQIVND (reference sequence). The CDR3 DNA reads TGTGCCAGTAGTACCCGGGGGGCAATACTGAACACTGAAGCTTTCTTT. Protein sequence: CASSTRGAILNTEAFF. The entire variable domain, with the rest obtained from reference TRBV19 and TRBJ1-1, is as follows: DGGITQSPKYLFRKEGQNVTLSCEQNLNHDAMYWYRQDPGQGLRLIYYSQIVNDFQKGDIAEGYSVSREKKESFPLTVTSAQKNPTAFYLCASSTRGAILNTEAFFGQGTRLTVV.

The chain links TRBV5-8 to TRBJ1-5; 8 positions match TRBD1. V lost 2 bases and J lost 6; bases outside the gene matches: 7. The germline gives CDR1 SGHTS, CDR2 YDEGEE. This CDR3 has 15 amino acids. The CDR3 coding sequence is TGTGCCAGCAGCTTATACCAGGGGGCGAGTCAGCCCCAGCATTTT. This encodes CASSLYQGASQPQHF.

V usage is TRBV28 and J usage is TRBJ1-1; no clear D. Trimming removed 8 bases from V and 0 bases from J, with 7 bases in between. CDR1 and CDR2 (germline): MDHEN, SYDVKM. This CDR3 has 12 residues. CDR3 residues: CASRAMNTEAFF. As DNA, the CDR3 is TGTGCCAGCCGGGCAATGAACACTGAAGCTTTCTTT. The whole variable domain, remainder taken from reference TRBV28 and TRBJ1-1, is DVKVTQSSRYLVKRTGEKVFLECVQDMDHENMFWYRQDPGLGLRLIYFSYDVKMKEKGDIPEGYSVSREKKERFSLILESASTNQTSMYLCASRAMNTEAFFGQGTRLTVV.

The J gene is TRBJ1-2, the V gene TRBV6-6, with D tentatively TRBD1 (5 bases). The germline V gene encodes CDR1 MNHNY and CDR2 SVGAGI (reference sequence). CDR3 length: 14 residues. Trimming took off 2 bases at V and 7 bases at J, with 14 bases between the two ends. CDR3 in DNA: TGTGCCAGCAGTTACCTTTACGGGGGATCTGGCTACACCTTC. Amino acids: CASSYLYGGSGYTF.

V usage is TRBV6-1 and J usage is TRBJ2-4; the D gene could be TRBD1 or TRBD2 (5 bases each). The CDR3 is 14 amino acids. Per germline, CDR1 MNHNS and CDR2 SASEGT. V lost 7 bases, J lost 11 bases, and 21 bases lay in between. DNA for the CDR3: TGTGCCAGCACCCAGAAGGGGACCGCAGCCTTTCAGTACTTC. It encodes CASTQKGTAAFQYF.